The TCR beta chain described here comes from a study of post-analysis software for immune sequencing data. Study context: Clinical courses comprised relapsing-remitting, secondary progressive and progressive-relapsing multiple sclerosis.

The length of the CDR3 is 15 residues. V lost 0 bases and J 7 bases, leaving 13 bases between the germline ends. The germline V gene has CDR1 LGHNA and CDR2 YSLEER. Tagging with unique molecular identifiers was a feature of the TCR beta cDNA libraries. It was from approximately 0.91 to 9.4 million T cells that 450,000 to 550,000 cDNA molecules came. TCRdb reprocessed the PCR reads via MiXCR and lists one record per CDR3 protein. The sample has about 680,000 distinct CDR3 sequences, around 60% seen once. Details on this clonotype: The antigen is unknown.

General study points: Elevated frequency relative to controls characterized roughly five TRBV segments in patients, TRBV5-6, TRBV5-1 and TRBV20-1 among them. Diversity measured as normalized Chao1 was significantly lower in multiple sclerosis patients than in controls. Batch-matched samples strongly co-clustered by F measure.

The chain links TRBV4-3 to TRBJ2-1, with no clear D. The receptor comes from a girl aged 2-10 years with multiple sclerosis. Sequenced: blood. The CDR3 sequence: CASSQDLRTRNEQFF. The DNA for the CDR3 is TGCGCCAGCAGCCAAGATCTCCGAACTCGAAATGAGCAGTTCTTC.